The source of this TCR beta chain is a study of shared clonotypes between healthy human individuals. Study results and limitations: It was expected that sequencing depth would affect clonotype sharing among donors.

On this clone itself: Its antigen is not identified.

Germline CDR1 SGHTA, CDR2 FQGNSA. The CDR3 loop spans 20 amino acids. The V gene end was trimmed by 0 bases and the J gene end by 0 bases; junction bases not matched to a gene: 12. Assay used: immunoSEQ multiplex PCR; TCRdb lists only in-frame clones, some missing. The repertoire holds around 2.3 million clones, with approximately 95% as singletons. Material: naive CD4+ T cells sorted from blood. Subset described: CD45RA+ positively selected. The J gene is TRBJ1-3, the V gene TRBV7-2; 9 nucleotides match TRBD1. The receptor's source is a man between 18 and 29 years old in good health. CDR3 residues: CASSLAFRQGVGASGNTIYF. CDR3 nucleotide sequence: TGTGCCAGCAGCTTAGCGTTCCGACAGGGGGTAGGTGCCTCTGGAAACACCATATATTTT.